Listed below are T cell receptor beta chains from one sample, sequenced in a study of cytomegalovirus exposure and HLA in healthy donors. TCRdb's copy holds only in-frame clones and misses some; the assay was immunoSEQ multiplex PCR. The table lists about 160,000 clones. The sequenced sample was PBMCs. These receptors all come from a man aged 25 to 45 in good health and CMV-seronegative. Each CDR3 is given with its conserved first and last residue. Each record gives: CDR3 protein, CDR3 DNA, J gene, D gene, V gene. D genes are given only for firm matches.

CDR3 protein: CASSGPGLAGTDTQYF
CDR3 DNA: TGCGCCAGCAGTGGCCCGGGACTAGCGGGGACAGATACGCAGTATTTT
J gene: TRBJ2-3
D gene: TRBD2
V gene: TRBV10-1

CDR3 protein: CSVQPGVTDTQYF
CDR3 DNA: TGCAGCGTTCAACCGGGAGTGACAGATACGCAGTATTTT
J gene: TRBJ2-3
D gene: .
V gene: TRBV29-1

CDR3 protein: CASSPIRQTGELFF
CDR3 DNA: TGTGCCAGTAGTCCGATCCGACAGACCGGGGAGCTGTTTTTT
J gene: TRBJ2-2
D gene: .
V gene: TRBV19

CDR3 protein: CASSSDKRATQYF
CDR3 DNA: TGTGCCAGCAGTTCCGATAAGAGGGCTACGCAGTATTTT
J gene: TRBJ2-3
D gene: .
V gene: TRBV6-1

CDR3 protein: CASMETAPFRAFF
CDR3 DNA: TGTGCCAGCATGGAGACAGCCCCCTTTCGGGCTTTCTTT
J gene: TRBJ1-1
D gene: .
V gene: TRBV6-5

CDR3 protein: CASSASGSISYEQYF
CDR3 DNA: TGTGCCAGCAGCGCTAGCGGGAGTATCTCCTACGAGCAGTACTTC
J gene: TRBJ2-7
D gene: TRBD2
V gene: TRBV11-3

CDR3 protein: CASSGWAQGALEQYF
CDR3 DNA: TGTGCCAGCAGCGGATGGGCGCAGGGGGCCCTCGAGCAGTACTTC
J gene: TRBJ2-7
D gene: TRBD1
V gene: TRBV5-6

CDR3 protein: CASSSAGGSDYGYTF
CDR3 DNA: TGTGCCAGCAGCTCAGCAGGGGGCTCCGACTATGGCTACACCTTC
J gene: TRBJ1-2
D gene: TRBD1
V gene: TRBV5-4

CDR3 protein: CASTPSGREKTGELFF
CDR3 DNA: TGCGCCAGCACCCCTAGCGGGAGGGAGAAAACCGGGGAGCTGTTTTTT
J gene: TRBJ2-2
D gene: TRBD2
V gene: TRBV5-1

CDR3 protein: CASSQEWGEGEQYF
CDR3 DNA: TGCGCCAGCAGCCAAGAATGGGGGGAGGGCGAGCAGTACTTC
J gene: TRBJ2-7
D gene: TRBD2
V gene: TRBV4-1

CDR3 protein: CASSDRKSSYEQYF
CDR3 DNA: TGTGCCAGCAGCGACAGGAAAAGCTCCTACGAGCAGTACTTC
J gene: TRBJ2-7
D gene: .
V gene: TRBV11-1

CDR3 protein: CASSEFGRGTGELFF
CDR3 DNA: TGTGCCAGCAGTGAATTTGGAAGGGGAACCGGGGAGCTGTTTTTT
J gene: TRBJ2-2
D gene: .
V gene: TRBV25-1

CDR3 protein: CASSLVAGGHGEQFF
CDR3 DNA: TGTGCCAGCAGCTTAGTAGCGGGAGGGCATGGTGAGCAGTTCTTC
J gene: TRBJ2-1
D gene: TRBD2
V gene: TRBV7-8

CDR3 protein: CAWSVSGLVYEQYF
CDR3 DNA: TGTGCCTGGAGTGTTTCGGGACTAGTTTACGAGCAGTACTTC
J gene: TRBJ2-7
D gene: TRBD2
V gene: TRBV30

CDR3 protein: CASSYAGFGNTIYF
CDR3 DNA: TGTGCCAGCAGTTACGCGGGATTCGGAAACACCATATATTTT
J gene: TRBJ1-3
D gene: .
V gene: TRBV6-5

CDR3 protein: CASSFVLAGGETQYF
CDR3 DNA: TGCGCCAGCAGCTTCGTACTAGCGGGAGGAGAGACCCAGTACTTC
J gene: TRBJ2-5
D gene: TRBD2
V gene: TRBV5-1

CDR3 protein: CASSVGDSASGNTIYF
CDR3 DNA: TGTGCCAGCAGCGTCGGGGACAGCGCCTCTGGAAACACCATATATTTT
J gene: TRBJ1-3
D gene: TRBD1
V gene: TRBV9

CDR3 protein: CATYGRGKSYNEQFF
CDR3 DNA: TGTGCCACCTACGGGAGGGGTAAGTCCTACAATGAGCAGTTCTTC
J gene: TRBJ2-1
D gene: TRBD2
V gene: TRBV19

CDR3 protein: CASSVLAGGVDTQYF
CDR3 DNA: TGTGCCAGCAGCGTTCTAGCGGGAGGGGTAGATACGCAGTATTTT
J gene: TRBJ2-3
D gene: TRBD2
V gene: TRBV9

CDR3 protein: CASYQARGRNTEAFF
CDR3 DNA: TGTGCCAGCTATCAAGCCCGGGGGAGGAACACTGAAGCTTTCTTT
J gene: TRBJ1-1
D gene: .
V gene: TRBV28

CDR3 protein: CASSQEQNTEAFF
CDR3 DNA: TGCGCCAGCAGCCAAGAACAGAACACTGAAGCTTTCTTT
J gene: TRBJ1-1
D gene: .
V gene: TRBV4-1

CDR3 protein: CASSLEHTDEFTEAFF
CDR3 DNA: TGTGCCAGCAGCTTGGAGCACACAGACGAATTTACTGAAGCTTTCTTT
J gene: TRBJ1-1
D gene: .
V gene: TRBV5-4

CDR3 protein: CASSVRTSPYLYQETQYF
CDR3 DNA: TGTGCCAGCAGTGTCCGGACTAGCCCTTATCTGTACCAAGAGACCCAGTACTTC
J gene: TRBJ2-5
D gene: TRBD2
V gene: TRBV6-1

CDR3 protein: CASSLGGEGPYNEQFF
CDR3 DNA: TGTGCCAGCAGTCTGGGGGGGGAGGGCCCCTACAATGAGCAGTTCTTC
J gene: TRBJ2-1
D gene: TRBD2
V gene: TRBV25-1

CDR3 protein: CASRQNTGTTSEQFF
CDR3 DNA: TGTGCCAGTAGACAGAACACCGGGACTACCAGTGAGCAGTTCTTC
J gene: TRBJ2-1
D gene: TRBD2
V gene: TRBV19

CDR3 protein: CASSERFGNTIYF
CDR3 DNA: TGTGCCAGCAGTGAACGGTTCGGAAACACCATATATTTT
J gene: TRBJ1-3
D gene: .
V gene: TRBV6-1

CDR3 protein: CASVLAQGSTSVVEKLFF
CDR3 DNA: TGTGCCAGCGTCCTTGCACAGGGGTCGACATCCGTTGTCGAAAAACTGTTTTTT
J gene: TRBJ1-4
D gene: TRBD1
V gene: TRBV2

CDR3 protein: CASSLANRDREIYGYTF
CDR3 DNA: TGTGCCAGCAGTTTAGCAAACCGGGACAGAGAAATCTATGGCTACACCTTC
J gene: TRBJ1-2
D gene: TRBD1
V gene: TRBV5-4

CDR3 protein: CATTGSSGNTIYF
CDR3 DNA: TGTGCCACCACAGGGTCCTCTGGAAACACCATATATTTT
J gene: TRBJ1-3
D gene: .
V gene: TRBV11-3

CDR3 protein: CASSPPYSYNEQFF
CDR3 DNA: TGTGCCAGTAGCCCTCCCTACTCCTACAATGAGCAGTTCTTC
J gene: TRBJ2-1
D gene: .
V gene: TRBV19